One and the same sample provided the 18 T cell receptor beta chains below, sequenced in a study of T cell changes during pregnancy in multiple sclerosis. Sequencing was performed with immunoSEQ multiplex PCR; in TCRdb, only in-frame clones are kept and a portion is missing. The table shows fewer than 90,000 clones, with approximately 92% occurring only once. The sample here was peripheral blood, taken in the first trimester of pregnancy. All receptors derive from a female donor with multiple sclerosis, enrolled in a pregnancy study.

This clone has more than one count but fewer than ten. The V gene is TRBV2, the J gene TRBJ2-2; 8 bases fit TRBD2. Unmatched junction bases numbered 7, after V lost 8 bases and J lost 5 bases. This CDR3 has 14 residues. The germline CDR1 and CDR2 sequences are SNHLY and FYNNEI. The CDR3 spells CASSSREVTGELFF. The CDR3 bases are TGTGCCAGCTCCTCGCGGGAGGTGACCGGGGAGCTGTTTTTT.

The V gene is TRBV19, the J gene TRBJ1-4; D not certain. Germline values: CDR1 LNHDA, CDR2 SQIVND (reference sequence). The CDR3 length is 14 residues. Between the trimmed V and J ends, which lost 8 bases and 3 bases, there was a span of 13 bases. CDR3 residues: CASRREGPNEKLFF. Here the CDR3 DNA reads TGTGCCAGTCGTCGTGAGGGCCCTAATGAAAAACTGTTTTTT.

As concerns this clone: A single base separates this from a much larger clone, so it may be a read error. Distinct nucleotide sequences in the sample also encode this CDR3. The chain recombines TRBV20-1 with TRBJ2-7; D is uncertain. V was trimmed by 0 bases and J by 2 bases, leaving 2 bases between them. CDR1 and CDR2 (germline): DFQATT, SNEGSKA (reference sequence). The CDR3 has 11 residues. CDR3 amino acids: CSARDTYEQYF. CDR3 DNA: TGCAGTGCTAGAGACACCTACGAGCAGTACTTC.

CDR3 nucleotide sequence: TGTGCCAGCAGCTTAGGGGGACAGCCCTACAATGAGCAGTTCTTC. Its protein product is CASSLGGQPYNEQFF. This chain joins TRBV7-3 and TRBJ2-1; 7 bases match TRBD1. CDR1 is SGHTA, CDR2 FQGTGA, per germline. The CDR3 has 15 residues. V dropped 2 bases and J dropped 2; count of bases not matched to a gene: 3.

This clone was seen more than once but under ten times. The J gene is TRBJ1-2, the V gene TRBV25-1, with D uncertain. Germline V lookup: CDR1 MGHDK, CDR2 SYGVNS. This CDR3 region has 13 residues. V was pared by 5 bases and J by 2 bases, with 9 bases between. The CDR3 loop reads CASSLIPNYGYTF. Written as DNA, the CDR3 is TGTGCCAGCAGTCTAATCCCGAACTATGGCTACACCTTC.

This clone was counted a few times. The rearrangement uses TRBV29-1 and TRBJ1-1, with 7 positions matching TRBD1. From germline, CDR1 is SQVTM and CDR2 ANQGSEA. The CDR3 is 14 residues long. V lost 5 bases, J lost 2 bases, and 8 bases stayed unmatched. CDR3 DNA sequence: TGCAGCGTTAGATTGACAGGGCTCAACACTGAAGCTTTCTTT. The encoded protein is CSVRLTGLNTEAFF.

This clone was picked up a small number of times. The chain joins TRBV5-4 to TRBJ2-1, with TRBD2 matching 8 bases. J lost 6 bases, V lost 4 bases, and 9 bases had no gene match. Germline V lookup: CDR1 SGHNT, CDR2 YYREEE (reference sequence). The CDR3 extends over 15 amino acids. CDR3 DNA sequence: TGTGCCAGCAGCCCCGCGGGGGGCCAGCGCAATGAGCAGTTCTTC. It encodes CASSPAGGQRNEQFF.

This CDR3 reads CASSPMTGSETQYF. DNA for the CDR3: TGTGCCAGCTCACCCATGACAGGGAGTGAGACCCAGTACTTC. The V gene is TRBV18, the J gene TRBJ2-5, with 7 bases matching TRBD1. This CDR3 is built from 14 residues. V was clipped by 3 bases and J by 5 bases; unmatched bases: 6. Germline V gene data show CDR1 as KGHSH and CDR2 as LQKENI.

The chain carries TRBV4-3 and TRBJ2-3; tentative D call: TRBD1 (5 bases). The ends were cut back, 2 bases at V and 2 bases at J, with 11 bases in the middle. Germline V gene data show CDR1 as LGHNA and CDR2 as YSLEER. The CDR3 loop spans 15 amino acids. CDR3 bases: TGCGCCAGCAGCCAAATAGGGGAAAACACAGATACGCAGTATTTT. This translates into CASSQIGENTDTQYF.

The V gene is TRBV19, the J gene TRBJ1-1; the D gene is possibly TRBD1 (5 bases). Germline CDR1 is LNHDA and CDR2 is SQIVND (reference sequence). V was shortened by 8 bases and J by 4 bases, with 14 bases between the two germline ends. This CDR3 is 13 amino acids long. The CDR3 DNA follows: TGTGCCAGTGAACTGCAGGGCGGCACTGAAGCTTTCTTT. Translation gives CASELQGGTEAFF.

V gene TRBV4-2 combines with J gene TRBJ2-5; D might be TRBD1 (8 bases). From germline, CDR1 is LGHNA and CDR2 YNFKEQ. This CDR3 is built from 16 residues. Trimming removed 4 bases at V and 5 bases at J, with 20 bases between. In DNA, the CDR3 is TGTGCCAGCAGCCTCGTCTCGACAGGGGAGGGGGAGACCCAGTACTTC. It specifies CASSLVSTGEGETQYF.

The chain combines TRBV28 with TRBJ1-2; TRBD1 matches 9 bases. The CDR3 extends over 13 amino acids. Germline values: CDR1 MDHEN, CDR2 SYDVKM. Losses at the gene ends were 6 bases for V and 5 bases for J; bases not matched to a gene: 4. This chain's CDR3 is CASREQGAYGYTF. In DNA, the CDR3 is TGTGCCAGCAGGGAACAGGGGGCTTATGGCTACACCTTC.

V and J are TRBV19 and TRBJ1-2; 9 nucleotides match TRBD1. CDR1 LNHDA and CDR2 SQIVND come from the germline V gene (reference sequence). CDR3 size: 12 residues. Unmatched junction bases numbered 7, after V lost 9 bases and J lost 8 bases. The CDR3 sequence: CARAGQGEGYTF. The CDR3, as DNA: TGTGCCAGGGCGGGACAGGGAGAGGGCTACACCTTC.

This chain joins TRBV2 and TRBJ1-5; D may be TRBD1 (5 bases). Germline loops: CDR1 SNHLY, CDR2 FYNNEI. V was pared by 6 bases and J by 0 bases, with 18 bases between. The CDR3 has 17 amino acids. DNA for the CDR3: TGTGCCAGCAGCCGACAAAACCGACAGACTAGCAATCAGCCCCAGCATTTT. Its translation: CASSRQNRQTSNQPQHF.

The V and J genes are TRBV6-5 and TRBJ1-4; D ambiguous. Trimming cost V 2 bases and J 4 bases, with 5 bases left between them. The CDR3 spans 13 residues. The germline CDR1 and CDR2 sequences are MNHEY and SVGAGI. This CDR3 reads CASSYRDNEKLFF. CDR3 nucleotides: TGTGCCAGCAGTTACCGGGATAATGAAAAACTGTTTTTT.

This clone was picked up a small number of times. CDR3 sequence (DNA): TGTGCCAGCAGCCCTGCTCTAGTACATGGCTACACCTTC. Amino acids: CASSPALVHGYTF. This chain uses TRBV7-6 with TRBJ1-2, with unresolved D. The V gene's germline CDR1 is SGHVS and CDR2 FNYEAQ. CDR3 length: 13 amino acids. The V and J ends lost 5 bases and 6 bases respectively, with 13 bases between them. Supplemented by reference TRBV7-6 and TRBJ1-2, the full variable domain reads GAGVSQSPRYKVTKRGQDVALRCDPISGHVSLYWYRQALGQGPEFLTYFNYEAQQDKSGLPNDRFSAERPEGSISTLTIQRTEQRDSAMYRCASSPALVHGYTFGSGTRLTVV.

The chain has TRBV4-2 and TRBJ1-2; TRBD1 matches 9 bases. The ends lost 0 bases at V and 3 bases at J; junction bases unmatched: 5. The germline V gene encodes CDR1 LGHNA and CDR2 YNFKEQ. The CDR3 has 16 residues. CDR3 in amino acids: CASSQDQGQGDYGYTF. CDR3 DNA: TGTGCCAGCAGCCAAGATCAGGGACAGGGCGACTATGGCTACACCTTC.

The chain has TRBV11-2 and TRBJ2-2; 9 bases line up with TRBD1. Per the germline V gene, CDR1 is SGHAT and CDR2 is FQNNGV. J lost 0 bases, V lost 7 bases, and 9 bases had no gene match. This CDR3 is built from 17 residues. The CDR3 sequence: CASNAPNRGPNTGELFF. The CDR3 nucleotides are TGTGCCAGCAACGCACCCAACAGGGGGCCGAACACCGGGGAGCTGTTTTTT.